Listed below are T cell receptor beta chains from one sample, sequenced in a study of T cell responses to AZD1222 COVID-19 vaccine. Clones were sequenced by immunoSEQ multiplex PCR, and TCRdb holds only the in-frame ones, with some missing. The sample holds more than 90,000 clones; about 88% are singletons and the top ten take approximately 3.5%. The sequencing used peripheral blood, collected 28 days after the second AZD1222 dose. The receptors were sampled from an adult who received the AZD1222 COVID-19 vaccine. The CDR3 runs from the conserved cysteine through the conserved F or W. A D gene is named only where the DNA matches it firmly. Rows may omit the clone size; those that give it use once, few, many or a size class.

clone size: NA; V gene: TRBV7-2; D gene: NA; J gene: TRBJ2-1; CDR3 DNA: TGTGCCAGCAGCCGCCCCCCGGGAGCCTACAATGAGCAGTTCTTC; CDR3 protein: CASSRPPGAYNEQFF
clone size: NA; V gene: TRBV7-2; D gene: TRBD2; J gene: TRBJ2-3; CDR3 DNA: TGTGCCAGCAGCCCCTATAGCGGGGGGGTCACAGATACGCAGTATTTT; CDR3 protein: CASSPYSGGVTDTQYF
clone size: NA; V gene: TRBV6-5; D gene: NA; J gene: TRBJ2-1; CDR3 DNA: TGTGCCAGCAGTCCCTCCCCCTTCCAGACTAATGAGCAGTTCTTC; CDR3 protein: CASSPSPFQTNEQFF
clone size: NA; V gene: TRBV7-9; D gene: NA; J gene: TRBJ2-3; CDR3 DNA: TGTGCCAGCAGCTTGGATGGGGGGCCAGATACGCAGTATTTT; CDR3 protein: CASSLDGGPDTQYF
clone size: NA; V gene: TRBV7-3; D gene: NA; J gene: TRBJ2-5; CDR3 DNA: TGTGCCAGCAGCTTAACTGGGACATCAGGGGAGACCCAGTACTTC; CDR3 protein: CASSLTGTSGETQYF
clone size: NA; V gene: TRBV18; D gene: TRBD1; J gene: TRBJ1-5; CDR3 DNA: TGTGCCAGCTCACCACCGCGGGACAGGGGGCTCGGACAGCCCCAGCATTTT; CDR3 protein: CASSPPRDRGLGQPQHF
clone size: NA; V gene: TRBV18; D gene: NA; J gene: TRBJ1-1; CDR3 DNA: TGTGCCAGCTCACCCGACACAAGGAACACTGAAGCTTTCTTT; CDR3 protein: CASSPDTRNTEAFF
clone size: NA; V gene: TRBV7-2; D gene: NA; J gene: TRBJ2-1; CDR3 DNA: TGTGCCAGCAGCTTCTACACTAGCTACAATGAGCAGTTCTTC; CDR3 protein: CASSFYTSYNEQFF
clone size: NA; V gene: TRBV6-2/TRBV6-3; D gene: NA; J gene: TRBJ1-1; CDR3 DNA: TGTGCCAGCAGTTCCAGGGGATTAGAGGGGAACACTGAAGCTTTCTTT; CDR3 protein: CASSSRGLEGNTEAFF
clone size: NA; V gene: TRBV18; D gene: NA; J gene: TRBJ1-2; CDR3 DNA: TGTGCCAGCTCACCACGCGACACCAGTGCCCCTGGCTACACCTTC; CDR3 protein: CASSPRDTSAPGYTF
clone size: NA; V gene: TRBV10-3; D gene: NA; J gene: TRBJ1-4; CDR3 DNA: TGTGCCATCAGTGAGGAGGGCGTTGGTAATGAAAAACTGTTTTTT; CDR3 protein: CAISEEGVGNEKLFF
clone size: once; V gene: TRBV7-2; D gene: TRBD1; J gene: TRBJ1-5; CDR3 DNA: TGTGCCAGCAGCGTAACAGGGGGTGGCAATCAGCCCCAGCATTTT; CDR3 protein: CASSVTGGGNQPQHF
clone size: NA; V gene: TRBV5-6; D gene: NA; J gene: TRBJ1-1; CDR3 DNA: TGTGCCAGCAGAAAAGACGTGGGAAACACTGAAGCTTTCTTT; CDR3 protein: CASRKDVGNTEAFF
clone size: NA; V gene: TRBV12-3/TRBV12-4; D gene: NA; J gene: TRBJ2-1; CDR3 DNA: TGTGCCAGCAGTTTGGCTGGAAACAATGAGCAGTTCTTC; CDR3 protein: CASSLAGNNEQFF
clone size: NA; V gene: TRBV4-3; D gene: NA; J gene: TRBJ1-1; CDR3 DNA: TGCGCCAGCAGCCAAGGGGTCGTCCGGATTAACACTGAAGCTTTCTTT; CDR3 protein: CASSQGVVRINTEAFF
clone size: NA; V gene: TRBV7-6; D gene: TRBD2; J gene: TRBJ2-5; CDR3 DNA: TGTGCCAGCAGCTCTAGCCCCCGGGACTACGAAGAGACCCAGTACTTC; CDR3 protein: CASSSSPRDYEETQYF
clone size: NA; V gene: TRBV13; D gene: TRBD1; J gene: TRBJ1-1; CDR3 DNA: TGTGCCAGCAGCTCCCTCGGGACAGGCAACACTGAAGCTTTCTTT; CDR3 protein: CASSSLGTGNTEAFF